The clone carrying this T cell receptor (beta chain) turned up a few times. The sample originates from a study of beta chain features in type 1 diabetes. Overall study: All samples combined gave over 100 million sorted cells for examination.

Trimming removed 4 bases from V and 3 bases from J, with 16 bases in between. The CDR3 extends over 15 amino acids. Germline loops: CDR1 SGHNT, CDR2 YYREEE (reference sequence). Purity (above 95%) was reached by all sorted populations. Sequenced material consisted of expressed TCRB transcripts (all of the isolated RNA was reverse transcribed). This table comes from immunoSEQ multiplex PCR, and its TCRdb copy is limited to in-frame clones, with some not included. This sample has under 950,000 clones; roughly 17% occur once, and the top ten carry about 0.025%. V is TRBV5-4 and J is TRBJ1-1; TRBD1 is a possible D gene (5 bases). Sequencing input: naive CD4+ T cells from blood. The clonotype comes from a woman aged 18-29 years in good health. CDR3 amino acids: CASSPPWGEDTEAFF. The DNA of the CDR3 is TGTGCCAGCAGCCCCCCGTGGGGGGAGGACACTGAAGCTTTCTTT.